This T cell receptor beta chain originates from a study of blood T cell repertoires in COVID-19. Study-level background: The United States, Italy and Spain supplied acute and convalescent COVID-19 samples. T cells, B-cell-depleted T cells, or PBMCs provided the cDNA or gDNA that served as material.

The CDR3 consists of 13 residues. Germline-derived CDR1 and CDR2 are GTSNPN and SVGIG (reference sequence). The ends lost 5 bases at V and 1 base at J; junction bases unmatched: 0. Method: immunoSEQ multiplex PCR; TCRdb's copy keeps in-frame clones and lacks some. The data show approximately 200,000 clones, more than 70% seen once. The specimen sequenced was peripheral blood. The chain carries TRBV30 and TRBJ2-3; TRBD2 matches at 10 bases. The clonotype comes from a woman aged 25 to 39 with acute or convalescent COVID-19. The CDR3 region is CAWGLAGTDTQYF. DNA of the CDR3: TGTGCCTGGGGACTAGCGGGCACAGATACGCAGTATTTT.